Given below is one T cell receptor beta chain in context. The CDR3 is 18 amino acids. With no T cell sorting beforehand, total RNA was isolated from whole blood. The record originates from a study of monozygotic twins with inflammatory bowel disease. From the 5' RACE reads, TCRdb lists one entry per CDR3 protein and no DNA. The sample is made up of under 200,000 distinct CDR3 sequences, and the top ten hold approximately 3% of it. Sequencing was carried out using blood. The TCR sequence derives from a human donor with ulcerative colitis or Crohn's disease, or a healthy co-twin of an affected twin (not recorded which). The chain combines TRBV12-3 or TRBV12-4 with TRBJ2-2; TCRdb proposes TRBD1, but this gene call is untestable without DNA. CDR3 loop: CASSSITGATTLTGELFF.